This T cell receptor beta chain was captured by sequencing in a study of T-cell reconstitution after alpha-beta-depleted transplantation in children. CDR3 length: 12 amino acids. The germline V gene encodes CDR1 SQVTM and CDR2 ANQGSEA. Trimming removed 8 bases at V and 0 bases at J, with 11 bases between. Unique molecular identifiers featured in how the TCRbeta library was prepared. TCRdb independently ran MiXCR on the PCR reads; one entry per CDR3 protein. Here the sample spans roughly 120,000 distinct CDR3 sequences, 10% being singletons. This clonotype appeared many times. The chain recombines TRBV29-1 with TRBJ2-7; tentatively, D is TRBD1 (6 bases). The receptor was derived from a boy under 10 years old with acute lymphoblastic leukemia, due to receive a stem cell transplant. The material sequenced was PBMCs, taken before TCRalphabeta/CD19-depleted stem cell transplant. In nucleotides, the CDR3 is TGCAGCTACACACAGGGCTCCTACGAGCAGTACTTC. Its protein is CSYTQGSYEQYF.